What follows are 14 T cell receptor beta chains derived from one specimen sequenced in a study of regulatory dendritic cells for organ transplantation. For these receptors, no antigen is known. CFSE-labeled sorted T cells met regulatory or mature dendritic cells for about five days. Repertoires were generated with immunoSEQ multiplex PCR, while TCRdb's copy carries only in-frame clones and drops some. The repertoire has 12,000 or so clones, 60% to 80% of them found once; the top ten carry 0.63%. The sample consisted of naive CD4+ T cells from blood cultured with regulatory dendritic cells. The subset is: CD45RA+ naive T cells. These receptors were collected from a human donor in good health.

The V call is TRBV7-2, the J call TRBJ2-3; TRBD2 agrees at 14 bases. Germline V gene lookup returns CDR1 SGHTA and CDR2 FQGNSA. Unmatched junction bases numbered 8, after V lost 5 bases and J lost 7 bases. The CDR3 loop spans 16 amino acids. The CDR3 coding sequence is TGTGCCAGCAGCCTAGGACTAGCGGGGGGCACGAATACGCAGTATTTT. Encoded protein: CASSLGLAGGTNTQYF.

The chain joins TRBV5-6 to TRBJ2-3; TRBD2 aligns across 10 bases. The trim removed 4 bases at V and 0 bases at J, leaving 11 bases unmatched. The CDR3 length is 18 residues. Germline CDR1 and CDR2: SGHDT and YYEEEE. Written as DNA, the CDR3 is TGTGCCAGCAGCCTGAGGCTAGCGGGGGTTAGTAGCACAGATACGCAGTATTTT. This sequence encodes CASSLRLAGVSSTDTQYF.

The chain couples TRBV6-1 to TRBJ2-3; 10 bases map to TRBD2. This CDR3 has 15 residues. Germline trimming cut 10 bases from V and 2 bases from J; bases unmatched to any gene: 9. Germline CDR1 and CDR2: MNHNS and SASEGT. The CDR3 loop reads CAITKLAGTTDTQYF. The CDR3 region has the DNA TGTGCCATCACAAAACTAGCGGGGACCACAGATACGCAGTATTTT.

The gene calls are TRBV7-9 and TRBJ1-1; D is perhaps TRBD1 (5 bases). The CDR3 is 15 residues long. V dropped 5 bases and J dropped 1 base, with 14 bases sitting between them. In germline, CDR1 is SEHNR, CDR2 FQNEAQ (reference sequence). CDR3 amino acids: CASSLLRVRNTEAFF. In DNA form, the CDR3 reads TGTGCCAGCAGCCTCCTCAGGGTCAGGAACACTGAAGCTTTCTTT.

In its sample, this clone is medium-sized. CDR3 nucleotides: TGTGCCAGCTCACCACCGGGGCGTGATAGCAATCAGCCCCAGCATTTT. It specifies CASSPPGRDSNQPQHF. This chain joins TRBV18 and TRBJ1-5, with TRBD1 as a possible D gene (5 bases). This CDR3 is built from 16 residues. The germline CDR1 and CDR2 sequences are KGHSH and LQKENI. Trimming stripped 0 bases from V and 0 bases from J, with 9 bases between.

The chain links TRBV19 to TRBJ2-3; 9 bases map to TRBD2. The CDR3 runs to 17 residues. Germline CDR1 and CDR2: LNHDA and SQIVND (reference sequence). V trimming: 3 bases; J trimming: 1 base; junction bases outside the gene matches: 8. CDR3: CASSIPGRGGRTDTQYF. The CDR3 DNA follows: TGTGCCAGTAGTATCCCTGGGCGGGGGGGCCGCACAGATACGCAGTATTTT. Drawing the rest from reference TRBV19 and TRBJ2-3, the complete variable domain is DGGITQSPKYLFRKEGQNVTLSCEQNLNHDAMYWYRQDPGQGLRLIYYSQIVNDFQKGDIAEGYSVSREKKESFPLTVTSAQKNPTAFYLCASSIPGRGGRTDTQYFGPGTRLTVL.

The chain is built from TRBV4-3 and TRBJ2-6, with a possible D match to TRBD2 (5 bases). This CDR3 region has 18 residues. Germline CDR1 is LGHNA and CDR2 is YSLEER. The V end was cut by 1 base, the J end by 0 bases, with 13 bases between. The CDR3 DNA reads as TGCGCCAGCAGCCAAGGGAGGACGGGGAGCTCTGGGGCCAACGTCCTGACTTTC. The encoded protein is CASSQGRTGSSGANVLTF.

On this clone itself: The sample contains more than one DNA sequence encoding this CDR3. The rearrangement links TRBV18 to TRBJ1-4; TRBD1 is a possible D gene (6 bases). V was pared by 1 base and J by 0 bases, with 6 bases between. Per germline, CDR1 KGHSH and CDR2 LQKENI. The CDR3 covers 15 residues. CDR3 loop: CASSPRTATNEKLFF. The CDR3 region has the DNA TGTGCCAGCTCACCACGGACAGCAACTAATGAAAAACTGTTTTTT.

The DNA for the CDR3 is TGTGCCAGCAGTCTATCCTACGAGCAGTACTTC. Amino acid sequence: CASSLSYEQYF. This chain uses TRBV2 with TRBJ2-7; D not resolved. This CDR3 comprises 11 residues. The V and J ends lost 5 bases and 1 base respectively, with 3 bases between them. Germline V gene data show CDR1 as SNHLY and CDR2 as FYNNEI.

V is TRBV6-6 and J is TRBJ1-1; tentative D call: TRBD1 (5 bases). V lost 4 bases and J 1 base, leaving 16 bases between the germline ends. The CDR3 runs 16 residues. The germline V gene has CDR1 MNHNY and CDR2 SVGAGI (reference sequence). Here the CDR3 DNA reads TGTGCCAGCAGTTTCCCAGATACAGGACGGAACACTGAAGCTTTCTTT. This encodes CASSFPDTGRNTEAFF.

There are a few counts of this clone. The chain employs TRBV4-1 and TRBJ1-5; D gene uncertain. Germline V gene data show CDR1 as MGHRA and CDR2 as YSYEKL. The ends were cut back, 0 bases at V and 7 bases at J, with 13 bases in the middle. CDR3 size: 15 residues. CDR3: CASSQERRGGQPQHF. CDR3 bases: TGCGCCAGCAGCCAAGAAAGACGAGGCGGACAGCCCCAGCATTTT.

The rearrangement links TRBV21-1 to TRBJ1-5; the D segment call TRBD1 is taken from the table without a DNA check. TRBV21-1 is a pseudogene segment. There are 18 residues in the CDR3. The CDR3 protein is CASSKPDRNPLGNQPQHF. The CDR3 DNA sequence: TGTGCCAGCAGCAAACCGGACAGGAACCCTTTGGGCAATCAGCCCCAGCATTTT.

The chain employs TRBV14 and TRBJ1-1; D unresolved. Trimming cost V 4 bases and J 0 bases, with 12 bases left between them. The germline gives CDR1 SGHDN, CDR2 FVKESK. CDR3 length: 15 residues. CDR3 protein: CASSLNWAMNTEAFF. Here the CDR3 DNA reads TGTGCCAGCAGCCTTAACTGGGCCATGAACACTGAAGCTTTCTTT.

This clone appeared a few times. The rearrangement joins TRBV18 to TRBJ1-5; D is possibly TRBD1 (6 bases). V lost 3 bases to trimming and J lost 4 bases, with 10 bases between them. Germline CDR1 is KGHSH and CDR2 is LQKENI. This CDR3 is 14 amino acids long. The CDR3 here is CASSPAGENQPQHF. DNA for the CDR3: TGTGCCAGCTCACCGGCAGGGGAGAATCAGCCCCAGCATTTT.